The 21 T cell receptor beta chains listed next were all sequenced from one sample in a study of blood T cell repertoires in COVID-19. Data came from immunoSEQ multiplex PCR; TCRdb stores just in-frame clones and leaves some out. The sample shows about 250,000 clones, about four fifths of them seen only once. Input material: PBMCs or T cells enriched from blood (not recorded which). Every receptor here comes from a man aged 35 to 55 who had been exposed to COVID-19.

CDR3 sequence reads: CATTERDTQYF. In nucleotides, the CDR3 is TGTGCCACCACTGAGAGAGATACGCAGTATTTT. The rearrangement links TRBV6-6 to TRBJ2-3; D ambiguous. Germline CDR1 and CDR2: MNHNY and SVGAGI (reference sequence). Trimming stripped 10 bases from V and 5 bases from J, with 10 bases between. CDR3 length: 11 amino acids.

The V call is TRBV5-1, the J call TRBJ2-3; tentatively, D is TRBD2 (5 bases). Germline lookup yields CDR1 SGHRS and CDR2 YFSETQ. V was clipped by 4 bases and J by 1 base, with 13 bases between them. This CDR3 region has 15 residues. This CDR3 is CASSKLEEGTDTQYF. The CDR3 nucleotides are TGCGCCAGCAGCAAACTAGAGGAGGGCACAGATACGCAGTATTTT.

This clone is a singleton in its sample. This chain uses TRBV7-9 with TRBJ2-7; D possibly corresponds to TRBD2 (5 bases). V lost 5 bases, J lost 0 bases, and 17 bases lay in between. Germline values: CDR1 SEHNR, CDR2 FQNEAQ (reference sequence). This CDR3 has 16 residues. CDR3 loop: CASSIYPDSSSYEQYF. The CDR3 DNA reads as TGTGCCAGCAGCATCTACCCGGACTCGAGCTCCTACGAGCAGTACTTC.

The chain couples TRBV19 to TRBJ2-4, with 7 bases lining up with TRBD2. The J segment lost 1 base and the V segment lost 5 bases, leaving 11 bases of the junction unmatched. Germline CDR1 is LNHDA and CDR2 is SQIVND (reference sequence). The CDR3 length is 17 residues. The CDR3 sequence is CASSAGTTRLAKNIQYF. The CDR3 coding sequence is TGTGCCAGTAGTGCTGGGACTACCCGACTTGCCAAAAACATTCAGTACTTC.

The V and J genes are TRBV18 and TRBJ1-5, with a weak D call TRBD1 (5 bases). V was shortened by 3 bases and J by 12 bases, with 18 bases between the two germline ends. The germline V gene has CDR1 KGHSH and CDR2 LQKENI. This CDR3 is built from 14 residues. The CDR3 DNA sequence: TGTGCCAGCTCACCGCGAGGACGCGGGGCTGACCAGCATTTT. Encoded protein: CASSPRGRGADQHF.

The chain combines TRBV5-1 with TRBJ1-2, with D unresolved. V lost 3 bases and J lost 8, with 20 bases in between. Germline lookup yields CDR1 SGHRS and CDR2 YFSETQ. The CDR3 extends over 15 amino acids. The CDR3, as DNA: TGCGCCAGCAGCTCACCAGAAACCCACCTGGGCGGCTACACCTTC. Translation: CASSSPETHLGGYTF.

The CDR3 nucleotides read TGTGCCAGTGGGCATAGCGGGCCCTACAATGAGCAGTTCTTC. Translated: CASGHSGPYNEQFF. The V gene is TRBV19, the J gene TRBJ2-1, with 7 bases that match TRBD2. This CDR3 comprises 14 residues. CDR1 and CDR2 from the germline V gene are LNHDA and SQIVND (reference sequence). V lost 8 bases and J lost 2; bases outside the gene matches: 6.

The chain carries TRBV5-4 and TRBJ1-1; TRBD1 agrees at 7 bases. Germline V gene data show CDR1 as SGHNT and CDR2 as YYREEE (reference sequence). The J segment lost 1 base and the V segment lost 5 bases, leaving 8 bases of the junction unmatched. This CDR3 region has 15 residues. CDR3 in amino acids: CASRQGTAWNTEAFF. CDR3 DNA sequence: TGTGCCAGCAGACAGGGGACCGCGTGGAACACTGAAGCTTTCTTT.

The chain links TRBV19 to TRBJ2-7; TRBD1 agrees at 9 bases. CDR1 and CDR2 from the germline V gene are LNHDA and SQIVND (reference sequence). V shed 0 bases and J 0 bases; nucleotides not matched to a gene: 9. CDR3 length: 18 amino acids. CDR3 region: CASSIDWLGTGNSYEQYF. The DNA for the CDR3 is TGTGCCAGTAGTATAGATTGGCTTGGGACAGGGAACTCCTACGAGCAGTACTTC.

The rearrangement joins TRBV2 to TRBJ1-2; D call uncertain. The V end was cut by 7 bases, the J end by 8 bases, with 17 bases between. CDR1 and CDR2 (germline): SNHLY, FYNNEI. The CDR3 contains 13 residues. The chain's CDR3 is CASIKGSGEGYTF. CDR3 in DNA: TGTGCCAGCATCAAAGGTTCGGGTGAAGGCTACACCTTC.

This chain uses TRBV6-6 with TRBJ1-1; D might be TRBD1 (6 bases). Germline CDR1 and CDR2: MNHNY and SVGAGI (reference sequence). Trimming cost V 5 bases and J 4 bases, with 17 bases left between them. The CDR3 consists of 15 residues. The DNA of the CDR3 is TGTGCCAGCAGTCGATCGACAGGTTTGGGCACTGAAGCTTTCTTT. The encoded protein is CASSRSTGLGTEAFF.

The rearrangement joins TRBV14 to TRBJ2-7; D is perhaps TRBD1 (5 bases). Trimming took 4 bases from V and 4 from J, leaving 17 bases between them. CDR1 and CDR2 from the germline V gene are SGHDN and FVKESK. The CDR3 extends over 15 amino acids. The CDR3 here is CASSPLDTTRYEQYF. As DNA, the CDR3 is TGTGCCAGCAGCCCCCTGGACACCACGCGATACGAGCAGTACTTC.

The chain employs TRBV6-5 and TRBJ1-1, with a weak D call TRBD1 (5 bases). The CDR3 has 15 residues. The germline CDR1 and CDR2 sequences are MNHEY and SVGAGI. The V and J ends lost 8 bases and 1 base respectively, with 17 bases between them. The CDR3 sequence is CASEPWSGQNTEAFF. CDR3 nucleotides: TGTGCCAGCGAGCCCTGGTCAGGGCAGAACACTGAAGCTTTCTTT.

The chain couples TRBV5-8 to TRBJ2-5, with a tentative D call TRBD2 (6 bases). The germline V and J ends were trimmed by 4 bases and 7 bases, with 20 bases remaining between them. The CDR3 contains 15 residues. Germline assignment: CDR1 SGHTS and CDR2 YDEGEE. This chain's CDR3 is CASSPPGLLDVTQYF. CDR3 sequence (DNA): TGTGCCAGCAGCCCCCCAGGACTATTGGATGTGACCCAGTACTTC.

The V call is TRBV9, the J call TRBJ1-2, with 7 bases identical to TRBD1. V shed 4 bases and J 4 bases; nucleotides not matched to a gene: 10. Germline lookup yields CDR1 SGDLS and CDR2 YYNGEE. This CDR3 comprises 15 residues. DNA of the CDR3: TGTGCCAGCAGCCCAGGCGTGGGACAGATCTATGGCTACACCTTC. Protein product: CASSPGVGQIYGYTF.

The genes are TRBV9 and TRBJ2-7; D gene uncertain. This CDR3 has 14 residues. CDR1 and CDR2 from the germline V gene are SGDLS and YYNGEE. The V gene lost 0 bases and the J gene lost 3 bases, with 10 bases spanning the gap. CDR3 protein: CASSVGGLDYEQYF. Here the CDR3 DNA reads TGTGCCAGCAGCGTAGGAGGCCTGGACTACGAGCAGTACTTC.

This chain joins TRBV7-9 and TRBJ1-5; D is ambiguous. The CDR3 length is 14 residues. Germline V gene lookup returns CDR1 SEHNR and CDR2 FQNEAQ (reference sequence). V was trimmed by 5 bases and J by 7 bases, leaving 15 bases between them. Written as DNA, the CDR3 is TGTGCCAGCAGCCCGGCGATCCCCGGGCAGCCCCAGCATTTT. Protein product: CASSPAIPGQPQHF.

There are a few counts of this clone. This sequence joins TRBV5-6 and TRBJ1-2, with a weak D call TRBD1 (6 bases). V gave up 4 bases and J gave up 4 bases, with 14 bases separating them. CDR3 size: 14 residues. The V gene's germline CDR1 is SGHDT and CDR2 YYEEEE. The CDR3 loop reads CASSPLSRGYGYTF. Written as DNA, the CDR3 is TGTGCCAGCAGCCCCCTTAGCAGGGGCTATGGCTACACCTTC.

This clone occurred once. The rearrangement joins TRBV5-1 to TRBJ2-1; TRBD2 is a possible D gene (6 bases). The CDR3 runs to 15 residues. V was pared by 2 bases and J by 2 bases, with 11 bases between. CDR1 is SGHRS and CDR2 is YFSETQ in the germline V gene. CDR3 in amino acids: CASSFSGTTYNEQFF. The CDR3 region has the DNA TGCGCCAGCAGCTTTAGCGGTACTACCTACAATGAGCAGTTCTTC.

The chain couples TRBV19 to TRBJ2-7; 7 bases map to TRBD2. The CDR3 consists of 14 residues. V was pared by 4 bases and J by 5 bases, with 8 bases of the junction left unmatched. Per the germline V gene, CDR1 is LNHDA and CDR2 is SQIVND (reference sequence). CDR3 bases: TGTGCCAGTAGTACCAGAGCCCGGGGGGACGAGCAGTACTTC. This codes for CASSTRARGDEQYF.

The V call is TRBV6-5, the J call TRBJ1-6; 8 bases fit TRBD1. This CDR3 has 15 amino acids. Germline V gives CDR1 MNHEY, CDR2 SVGAGI. V lost 8 bases to trimming and J lost 7 bases; unmatched junction nucleotides: 10. The chain's CDR3 is CASGQSRGLNSPLHF. In DNA, the CDR3 is TGTGCCAGCGGACAAAGCAGGGGGCTCAATTCACCCCTCCACTTT.